Below are 24 T cell receptor beta chains sequenced from a single sample in a study of blood T cell repertoires in COVID-19. The assay was immunoSEQ multiplex PCR, and TCRdb's table has in-frame clones only and misses some. The data hold some 240,000 clones, with roughly 85% observed a single time. The sample taken for sequencing was PBMCs or T cells enriched from blood (not recorded which). These TCRs come from a woman aged 45-60 years who had been exposed to COVID-19.

The rearrangement joins TRBV6-5 to TRBJ1-2; unclear D gene. CDR3 length equals 13 residues. With 6 bases removed from V and 2 bases from J, the gap between germline ends came to 10 bases. The germline V gene has CDR1 MNHEY and CDR2 SVGAGI. CDR3 coding DNA: TGTGCCAGCAGCCCCGACATAAACTATGGCTACACCTTC. It encodes CASSPDINYGYTF.

CDR3 DNA sequence: TGTGCCAGCAGTACTGAGCTCCTAGGGGACACTGAAGCTTTCTTT. The encoded protein is CASSTELLGDTEAFF. The rearrangement uses TRBV6-5 and TRBJ1-1, with D possibly being TRBD1 (5 bases). Trimming removed 5 bases at V and 3 bases at J, with 16 bases between. The CDR3 has 15 residues. Germline CDR1 MNHEY, CDR2 SVGAGI.

This rearrangement joins TRBV28 to TRBJ1-1; the D gene is possibly TRBD1 (5 bases). This CDR3 has 14 amino acids. The germline V gene has CDR1 MDHEN and CDR2 SYDVKM. Trimming stripped 6 bases from V and 4 bases from J, with 15 bases between. DNA for the CDR3: TGTGCCAGCAGCCCCCAGGGAGGGGTCACTGAAGCTTTCTTT. Translating it yields CASSPQGGVTEAFF.

The chain is built from TRBV29-1 and TRBJ1-1, with D maybe TRBD1 (6 bases). Germline V gene data show CDR1 as SQVTM and CDR2 as ANQGSEA. CDR3 size: 12 residues. V was shortened by 7 bases and J by 11 bases, with 20 bases between the two germline ends. The CDR3 sequence: CSGVTGTARAFF. The CDR3 DNA reads as TGCAGCGGCGTGACAGGAACCGCGAGGGCTTTCTTT.

The chain links TRBV6-5 to TRBJ1-2, with D unresolved. V was shortened by 0 bases and J by 6 bases, with 5 bases between the two germline ends. This CDR3 comprises 12 residues. The germline V gene encodes CDR1 MNHEY and CDR2 SVGAGI. The CDR3 loop reads CASSYSTDGYTF. For the CDR3, the DNA is TGTGCCAGCAGTTACTCTACGGATGGCTACACCTTC.

The chain links TRBV7-2 to TRBJ2-3; 9 bases are shared with TRBD2. Trimming cost V 5 bases and J 4 bases; bases outside gene matches: 13. Germline CDR1 reads SGHTA; CDR2 reads FQGNSA. The CDR3 extends over 17 amino acids. The CDR3 DNA reads TGTGCCAGCAGCCGCCAAGGGCGGGGGGGCCCCCCAGATACGCAGTATTTT. It translates to CASSRQGRGGPPDTQYF.

The chain links TRBV6-4 to TRBJ1-1, with D possibly matching TRBD1 (6 bases). Trimming shortened V by 3 bases and J by 9 bases, and 14 bases separated the two germline ends. The CDR3 consists of 13 residues. Germline loops: CDR1 MRHNA, CDR2 SNTAGT. CDR3 region: CASSDVTGNKAFF. The CDR3 DNA follows: TGTGCCAGCAGTGATGTCACAGGGAATAAAGCTTTCTTT.

This chain uses TRBV28 with TRBJ1-5; unclear D gene. V lost 7 bases to trimming and J lost 3 bases, with 10 bases between them. The germline V gene encodes CDR1 MDHEN and CDR2 SYDVKM. The length of the CDR3 is 13 residues. This CDR3 reads CASMTGFNQPQHF. Written as DNA, the CDR3 is TGTGCCAGCATGACTGGATTCAATCAGCCCCAGCATTTT.

This chain uses TRBV7-8 with TRBJ2-7, with TRBD1 as a possible D gene (5 bases). The V end was cut by 5 bases, the J end by 3 bases, with 20 bases between. This CDR3 region has 16 residues. The germline gives CDR1 SGHVS, CDR2 FQNEAQ. CDR3 sequence: CASSPAPGIRFYEQYF. CDR3 sequence (DNA): TGTGCCAGCAGCCCGGCCCCAGGGATACGATTCTACGAGCAGTACTTC.

This CDR3 is CASSPGGGNSPLHF. The CDR3 DNA sequence: TGTGCCAGCTCACCAGGGGGGGGTAATTCACCCCTCCACTTT. The chain recombines TRBV18 with TRBJ1-6, with a possible D match to TRBD1 (5 bases). CDR1 and CDR2 from the germline V gene are KGHSH and LQKENI. This CDR3 has 14 residues. Trimming took off 2 bases at V and 6 bases at J, with 8 bases between the two ends. Complete variable domain (other parts from reference TRBV18 and TRBJ1-6): NAGVMQNPRHLVRRRGQEARLRCSPMKGHSHVYWYRQLPEEGLKFMVYLQKENIIDESGMPKERFSAEFPKEGPSILRIQQVVRGDSAAYFCASSPGGGNSPLHFGNGTRLTVT.

The chain employs TRBV5-6 and TRBJ1-2; possible D gene TRBD1, 5 bases. The CDR3 is 14 residues long. Germline V lookup: CDR1 SGHDT, CDR2 YYEEEE. V dropped 1 base and J dropped 4 bases, with 11 bases sitting between them. The CDR3 nucleotides are TGTGCCAGCAGCTTGATTGGGGGGACCTATGGCTACACCTTC. Protein sequence: CASSLIGGTYGYTF.

This chain's CDR3 is CASSLRGSGKLFF. CDR3 coding DNA: TGTGCCAGCAGCCTACGCGGATCCGGAAAACTGTTTTTT. The V gene is TRBV5-6, the J gene TRBJ1-4, with D uncertain. In germline, CDR1 is SGHDT, CDR2 YYEEEE. V lost 4 bases and J 10 bases, leaving 14 bases between the germline ends. The CDR3 runs to 13 residues.

The chain recombines TRBV5-1 with TRBJ1-2; 10 bases line up with TRBD1. The CDR3 consists of 14 residues. CDR1 and CDR2 (germline): SGHRS, YFSETQ. Germline trimming cut 4 bases from V and 1 base from J; bases unmatched to any gene: 1. CDR3 region: CASSRTGGNYGYTF. The CDR3 DNA reads as TGCGCCAGCAGCCGGACAGGGGGTAACTATGGCTACACCTTC.

This chain uses TRBV9 with TRBJ2-2; D unclear. V was clipped by 6 bases and J by 4 bases, with 10 bases between them. Germline CDR1 reads SGDLS; CDR2 reads YYNGEE. CDR3 size: 13 residues. This CDR3 reads CASTALSTGELFF. The CDR3 DNA sequence: TGTGCCAGCACCGCGCTAAGCACCGGGGAGCTGTTTTTT.

This clone was counted once. The chain combines TRBV7-9 with TRBJ1-6, with D possibly matching TRBD1 (5 bases). The germline V gene has CDR1 SEHNR and CDR2 FQNEAQ (reference sequence). V shed 6 bases and J shed 7 bases, with 13 bases lying between them. CDR3 length: 14 residues. The CDR3 is CASSSDTPNSPLHF. In DNA, the CDR3 is TGTGCCAGCAGTTCGGACACCCCAAATTCACCCCTCCACTTT.

V usage is TRBV5-4 and J usage is TRBJ2-7; TRBD2 aligns across 9 bases. Germline V gene sequence: CDR1 SGHNT, CDR2 YYREEE (reference sequence). The ends lost 4 bases at V and 3 bases at J; junction bases unmatched: 5. The CDR3 covers 14 residues. CDR3 DNA: TGTGCCAGCAGCCCGACTAGCGGAAACTACGAGCAGTACTTC. This translates into CASSPTSGNYEQYF.

The chain has TRBV4-3 and TRBJ2-6, with D maybe TRBD1 (6 bases). The germline V gene has CDR1 LGHNA and CDR2 YSLEER. The CDR3 spans 14 residues. Trimming pared 3 bases from V and 5 bases from J, leaving 8 bases between. CDR3 bases: TGCGCCAGCAGCCAGGGGGCCTGGGCCAACGTCCTGACTTTC. It codes for CASSQGAWANVLTF.

CDR3 amino acids: CASSPLSGGRKQYF. In DNA, the CDR3 is TGTGCCAGCAGCCCTCTTAGCGGGGGCAGAAAGCAGTACTTC. The chain employs TRBV3-1 (or the pseudogene TRBV3-2) and TRBJ2-7; 9 nucleotides line up with TRBD2. The J segment lost 8 bases and the V segment lost 4 bases, leaving 9 bases of the junction unmatched. Germline V gene data show CDR1 as LGHDT and CDR2 as YNNKEL (reference sequence). This CDR3 has 14 residues.

V and J are TRBV14 and TRBJ1-6; maybe TRBD1 (6 bases). Germline CDR1 and CDR2: SGHDN and FVKESK. Trimming removed 1 base at V and 7 bases at J, with 14 bases between. The CDR3 runs to 16 residues. The CDR3 loop reads CASSQVDRRSNSPLHF. The CDR3 DNA reads as TGTGCCAGCAGCCAAGTCGACAGGCGCTCGAATTCACCCCTCCACTTT.

This chain links TRBV12-5 with TRBJ2-7; possibly TRBD1 for D (5 bases). Trimming stripped 8 bases from V and 2 bases from J, with 10 bases between. Looked up from germline, CDR1 is LGHNT and CDR2 is FRNRAP. The CDR3 consists of 12 residues. CDR3 loop: CASQGSAYEQYF. The CDR3 DNA sequence: TGTGCTAGTCAGGGAAGCGCCTACGAGCAGTACTTC.

There are many counts of this clone. The chain employs TRBV6-5 and TRBJ1-1, with D uncertain. The CDR3 extends over 14 amino acids. The germline V gene has CDR1 MNHEY and CDR2 SVGAGI. The V and J ends lost 6 bases and 1 base respectively, with 12 bases between them. As DNA, the CDR3 is TGTGCCAGCAGACCGGGGTTGGGGAACACTGAAGCTTTCTTT. It codes for CASRPGLGNTEAFF.

The chain employs TRBV7-9 and TRBJ1-2; D remains ambiguous. This CDR3 contains 19 residues. Germline-derived CDR1 and CDR2 are SEHNR and FQNEAQ (reference sequence). V gave up 2 bases and J gave up 7 bases, with 29 bases separating them. The CDR3 reads CASSLSGWVTAPPIPGYTF. The CDR3 DNA reads TGTGCCAGCAGCTTATCAGGCTGGGTAACGGCCCCTCCCATTCCTGGCTACACCTTC.

V usage is TRBV2 and J usage is TRBJ2-1; 8 bases line up with TRBD2. CDR3 length equals 14 residues. Germline trimming cut 8 bases from V and 7 bases from J; bases unmatched to any gene: 10. Per germline, CDR1 SNHLY and CDR2 FYNNEI. CDR3 sequence (DNA): TGTGCCAGCGCCGCTCGGAGCGGGGGTAATGAGCAGTTCTTC. It is translated as CASAARSGGNEQFF.

The chain uses TRBV12-3 or TRBV12-4 and TRBJ2-5; perhaps TRBD2 as D (5 bases). This CDR3 has 13 amino acids. Deletions cut 2 bases from V and 4 bases from J, with 8 bases between. The CDR3 bases are TGTGCCAGCAGTTTACGGAGGTCAGAGACCCAGTACTTC. Amino acid sequence: CASSLRRSETQYF.